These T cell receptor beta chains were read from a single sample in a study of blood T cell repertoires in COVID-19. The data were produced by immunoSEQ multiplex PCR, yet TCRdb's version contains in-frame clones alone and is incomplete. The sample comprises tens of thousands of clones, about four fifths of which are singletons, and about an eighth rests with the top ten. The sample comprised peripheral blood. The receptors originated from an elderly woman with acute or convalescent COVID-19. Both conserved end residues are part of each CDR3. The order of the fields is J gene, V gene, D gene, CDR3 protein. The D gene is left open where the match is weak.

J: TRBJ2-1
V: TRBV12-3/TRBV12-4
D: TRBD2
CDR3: CASGLAVNEQFF

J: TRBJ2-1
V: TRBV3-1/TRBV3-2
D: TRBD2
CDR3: CASSQDGREVWDEQFF

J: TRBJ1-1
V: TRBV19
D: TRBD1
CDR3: CASSIRGDRENTEAFF

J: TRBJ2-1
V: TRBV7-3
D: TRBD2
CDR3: CASRAYPGLAGVDEQFF

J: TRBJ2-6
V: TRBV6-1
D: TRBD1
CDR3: CASSERRTGRSGANVLTF

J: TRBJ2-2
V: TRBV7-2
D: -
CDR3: CASSRGGGGELFF

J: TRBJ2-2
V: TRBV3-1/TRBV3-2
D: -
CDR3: CASSQFVTGELFF

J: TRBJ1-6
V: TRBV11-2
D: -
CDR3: CASSLRSENNSPLHF

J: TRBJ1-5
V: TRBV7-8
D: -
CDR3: CASSLEQGNQPQHF

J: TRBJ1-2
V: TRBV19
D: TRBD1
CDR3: CASMTRGLRGYTF

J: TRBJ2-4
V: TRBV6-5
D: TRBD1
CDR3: CASRRDSQNIQYF

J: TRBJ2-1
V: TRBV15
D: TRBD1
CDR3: CATSRGDRVDEQFF

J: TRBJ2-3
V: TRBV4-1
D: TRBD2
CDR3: CASSPLGLAATDTQYF

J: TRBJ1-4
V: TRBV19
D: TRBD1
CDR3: CASQVGTAITTNEKLFF

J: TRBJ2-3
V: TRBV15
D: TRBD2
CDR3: CATSRNPPGLAGGTDTQYF

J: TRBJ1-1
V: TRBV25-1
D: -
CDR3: CASSAPQGFAEAFF

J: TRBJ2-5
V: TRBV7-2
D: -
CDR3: CASSLADILPRETQYF

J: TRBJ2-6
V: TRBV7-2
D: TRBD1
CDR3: CASSFTGGFGANVLTF

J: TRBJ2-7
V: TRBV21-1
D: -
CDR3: CASSAPRTLTYEQYF

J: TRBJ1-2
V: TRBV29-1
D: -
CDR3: CSVVEGAIYYGYTF

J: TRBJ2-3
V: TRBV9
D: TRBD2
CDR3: CASSVGLGSTDTQYF

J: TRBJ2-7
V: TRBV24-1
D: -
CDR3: CATSDRAGASYEQYF

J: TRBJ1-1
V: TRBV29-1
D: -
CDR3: CSGTGVGILNTEAFF

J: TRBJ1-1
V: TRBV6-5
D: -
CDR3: CASRRQQAEAFF

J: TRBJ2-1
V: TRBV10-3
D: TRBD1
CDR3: CAITPGGQTYNEQFF

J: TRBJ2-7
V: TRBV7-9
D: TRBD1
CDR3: CASSHPTQGTPSYEQYF

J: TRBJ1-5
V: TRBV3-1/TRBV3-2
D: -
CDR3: CASSQALGNDQPQHF

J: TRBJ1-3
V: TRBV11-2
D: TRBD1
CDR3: CASSLGTGGSGNTIYF

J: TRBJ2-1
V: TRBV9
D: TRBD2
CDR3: CASSTSGTSGTHNEQFF

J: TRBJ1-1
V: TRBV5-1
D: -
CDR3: CASSLSSSNTEAFF

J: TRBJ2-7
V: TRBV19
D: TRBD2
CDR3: CASSILAAYEQYF

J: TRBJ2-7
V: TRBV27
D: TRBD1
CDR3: CASSPDRGPPYEQYF

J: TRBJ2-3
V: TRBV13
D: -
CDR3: CASSHSGGTDTQYF

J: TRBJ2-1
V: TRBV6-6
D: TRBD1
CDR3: CASSYSRPDRGTEQFF

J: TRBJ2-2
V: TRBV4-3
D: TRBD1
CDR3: CASSLRTGSTGELFF

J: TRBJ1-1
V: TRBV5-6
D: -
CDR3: CASSLYGDAFF

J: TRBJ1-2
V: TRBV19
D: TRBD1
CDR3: CASSPDRGTGYTF

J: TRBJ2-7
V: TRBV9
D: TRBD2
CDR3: CASSVSTSGIEQYF

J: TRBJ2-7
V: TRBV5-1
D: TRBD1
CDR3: CASSWGGQASYEQYF

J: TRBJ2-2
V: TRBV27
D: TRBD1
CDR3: CASSFWDRVSNTGELFF

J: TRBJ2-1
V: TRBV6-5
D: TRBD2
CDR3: CASSYGTSGSYNEQFF

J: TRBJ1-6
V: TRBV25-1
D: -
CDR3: CASRNGEGGSSPLHF

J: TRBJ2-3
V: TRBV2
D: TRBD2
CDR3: CASRGLAGGGDTQYF

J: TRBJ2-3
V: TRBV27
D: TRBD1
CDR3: CASSFRTGGADTQYF

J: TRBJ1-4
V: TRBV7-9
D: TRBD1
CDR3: CASSPQQGVGEKLFF

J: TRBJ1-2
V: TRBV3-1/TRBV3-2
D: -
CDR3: CASSQPYRRPGDGYTF

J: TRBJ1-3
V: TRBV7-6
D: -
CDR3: CASSGRDSGNTIYF

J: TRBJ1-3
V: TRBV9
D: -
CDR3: CASSVGGGNSGNTIYF

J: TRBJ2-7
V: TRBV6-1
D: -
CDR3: CASSDRGYEQYF

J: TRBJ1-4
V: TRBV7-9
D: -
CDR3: CASSFKPTNEKLFF

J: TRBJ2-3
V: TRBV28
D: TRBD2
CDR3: CASSLRTYGRTDTQYF

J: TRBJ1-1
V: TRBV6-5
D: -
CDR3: CASRMGGPGNTEAFF

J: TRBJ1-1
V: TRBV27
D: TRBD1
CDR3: CASTSGTGGTEAFF

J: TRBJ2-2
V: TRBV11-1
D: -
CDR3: CASSGTRGTGELFF

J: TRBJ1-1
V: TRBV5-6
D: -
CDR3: CASSFWTNTEAFF